Described below is a single TCR beta chain sequence and its context. Its cognate antigen has yet to be identified. Base qualities are missing; no much larger clone stands one base away. V lost 2 bases and J lost 12 bases, and the count of bases not matched to a germline gene is 9. Spanning cysteine to phenylalanine, the CDR3 consists of 12 amino acids. Solely the CDR3 DNA is kept, with 36 bases framed from the first base. The germline V gene (reference sequence) sets CDR1 to DFQATT and CDR2 to SNEGSKA. TCR beta CDR3 regions were amplified from RNA transcripts for repertoire sequencing. The first round of RT-PCR was done with HTBI primers and the Qiagen OneStep RT-PCR kit, and was followed by a second round of multiplex PCR, then size selection and purification. Libraries were sequenced on an Illumina HiSeq2000 using paired-end 100 bp reads. The authors processed their data as follows. SOAPnuke was used to process the reads, removing any read that contained adapters or uncalled bases, had a mean Phred below 15, or lacked an exact match to the constant primer or identifier. COPE v1.2.5 was used to merge high-quality paired reads. Each unique nucleotide sequence was defined as a clonotype, and clonotypes were aligned to IMGT TRB V, D and J references with MiTCR v1.1. The analysis was limited to V-J combinations with a frequency above 0.0001, which together covered approximately 99% of repertoires. A TCR clonal expansion and chaos score per V-J combination was defined as the ratio of F50 clonal expansion to chaos observed in the TCRdist matrix. Welch's t-statistics and random forest were used to reduce features to more than ten V-J combinations, which were fed into a naive Bayes classifier. The Morisita-Horn index was used to measure how similar the thyroid and blood repertoires were. TCRdb itself trimmed the public reads at Q25 with fastp, ran MiXCR and retained productive beta chains. Every entry covers one CDR3 protein and lists the most common genes and DNA from its rows. These V and J calls rely on TCRdb rather than the paper's analysis. The sample includes about 420,000 distinct CDR3 sequences, with roughly 20% observed a single time. Jointly, the top ten make up around 3.1% of the sample.

The sample comes from a study of Graves' ophthalmopathy and Graves' hyperthyroidism (dated by TCRdb to 2016 to 2019). About the study as a whole: Peripheral blood was collected at initial diagnosis, prior to any treatment. The study used signatures of the TCR beta repertoire to tell Graves' ophthalmopathy apart from Graves' hyperthyroidism and to predict which patients would progress to ophthalmopathy. In total, around 140 blood samples were TCR-sequenced: under 45 ophthalmopathy, under 80 hyperthyroidism and some 17 hyperthyroidism-to-ophthalmopathy patients. A discovery set of 100 patients (approximately 42 ophthalmopathy, 55 to 60 stable hyperthyroidism) was enrolled to explore V-J signatures distinguishing ophthalmopathy from hyperthyroidism. An independent validation cohort was composed of 18 hyperthyroidism patients and 17 patients who later progressed from hyperthyroidism to ophthalmopathy. In several hyperthyroidism patients, the T-cell repertoires found in thyroid tissue were compared with those found in blood. Following sampling, methimazole starting at 30 mg daily was administered to hyperthyroidism patients, and high-dose intravenous methylprednisolone was administered to ophthalmopathy patients. The 95 to 100 discovery patients were randomly divided into training and test sets at a 7:3 ratio. What the work shows at the level of the full study, not this receptor alone: No statistical method was used to predetermine the sample size, and group allocation was not hidden from the investigators. Among expanded thyroid clonotypes with frequency above 0.001, most also showed up in blood, which suggests that blood repertoires may reflect the thyroid immune response. The 13-signature model separated ophthalmopathy from stable hyperthyroidism with roughly 90% sensitivity and less than 83% specificity in cross-validation, and 80%/75% in the test set. In validation, the model predicted ophthalmopathy progression with 55% to 71% sensitivity and around 72% specificity; around twelve predicted patients were CT-confirmed with GO in a median of around 6 months.

Hyperthyroidism was considered stable if no progression to ophthalmopathy occurred within 18 months of follow-up. Patients with hyperthyroidism were aged 18 to 65 years, had been newly diagnosed, and had a disease duration of less than 2 months. Patients with other autoimmune diseases, uncontrolled infections, pregnancy or lactation were excluded from the study. Clinical symptoms, serum thyroxine, TRAb, thyroid ultrasound and orbital computed tomography formed the basis of the diagnosis. Using Ficoll-Paque density gradient centrifugation, PBMCs were isolated from less than 11 ml of fresh peripheral blood. Total RNA was extracted using Trizol reagent, and RNA quality was checked on an Agilent 2100 Bioanalyzer.

This sequence was found in a woman under 30 with stable Graves' hyperthyroidism. Donor details come from another sample of the same person, matched by shared clones. Sample: peripheral blood. The chain is encoded by TRBV20-1 joined to TRBJ1-2, with 7 central nucleotides matching TRBD1. The CDR3 sequence is CSARTTGTDNTF. The nucleotide sequence reads as follows: TGCAGTGCTAGAACAACCGGGACAGATAACACCTTC.